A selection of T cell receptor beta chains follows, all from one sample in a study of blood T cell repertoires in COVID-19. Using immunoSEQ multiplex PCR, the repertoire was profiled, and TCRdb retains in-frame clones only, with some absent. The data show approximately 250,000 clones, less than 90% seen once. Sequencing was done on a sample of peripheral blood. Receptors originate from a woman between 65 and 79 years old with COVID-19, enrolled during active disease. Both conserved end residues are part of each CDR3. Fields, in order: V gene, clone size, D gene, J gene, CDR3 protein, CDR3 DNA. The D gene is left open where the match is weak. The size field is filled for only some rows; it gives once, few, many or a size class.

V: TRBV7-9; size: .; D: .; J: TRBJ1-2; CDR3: CASSLSRTTNYGYTF; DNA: TGTGCCAGCAGCTTAAGTAGGACAACAAACTATGGCTACACCTTC
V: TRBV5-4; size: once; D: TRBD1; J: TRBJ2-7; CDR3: CASSTTGTGFYEQYF; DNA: TGTGCCAGCAGCACGACCGGGACAGGATTTTACGAGCAGTACTTC
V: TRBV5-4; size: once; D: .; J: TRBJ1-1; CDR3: CASSVEGRNTEAFF; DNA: TGTGCCAGCAGCGTAGAGGGAAGGAACACTGAAGCTTTCTTT
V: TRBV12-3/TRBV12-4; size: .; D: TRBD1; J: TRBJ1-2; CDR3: CASRGQNYGYTF; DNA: TGTGCCAGCAGGGGACAGAACTATGGCTACACCTTC
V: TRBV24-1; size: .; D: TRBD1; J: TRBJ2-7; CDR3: CATSDAGTEKDEQYF; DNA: TGTGCCACCAGTGATGCCGGGACAGAGAAGGACGAGCAGTACTTC
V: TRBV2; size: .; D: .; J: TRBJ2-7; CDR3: CASRVEKGTYEQYF; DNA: TGTGCCAGCAGGGTGGAGAAGGGGACCTACGAGCAGTACTTC
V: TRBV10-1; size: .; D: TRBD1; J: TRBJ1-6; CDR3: CASTPSTGGDNSPLHF; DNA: TGCGCCAGCACCCCAAGCACAGGGGGCGATAATTCACCCCTCCACTTT
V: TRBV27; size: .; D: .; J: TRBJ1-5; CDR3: CASSLQGINQPQHF; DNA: TGTGCCAGCAGTCTTCAGGGGATCAATCAGCCCCAGCATTTT
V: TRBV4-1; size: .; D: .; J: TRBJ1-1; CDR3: CASSQVMAGKAFF; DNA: TGCGCCAGCAGCCAAGTTATGGCGGGTAAAGCTTTCTTT
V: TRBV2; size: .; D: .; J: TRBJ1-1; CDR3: CASSDRTGDTEAFF; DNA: TGTGCCAGCAGTGACAGGACGGGGGACACTGAAGCTTTCTTT
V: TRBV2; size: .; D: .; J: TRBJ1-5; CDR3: CASRPGDWSNQPQHF; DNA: TGTGCCAGCAGGCCAGGGGATTGGAGCAATCAGCCCCAGCATTTT
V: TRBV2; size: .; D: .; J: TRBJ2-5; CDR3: CASSSLEQETQYF; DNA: TGTGCCAGCAGCTCACTAGAGCAAGAGACCCAGTACTTC
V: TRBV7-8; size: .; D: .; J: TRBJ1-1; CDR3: CASSRGLPNTEAFF; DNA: TGTGCCAGCAGCCGGGGACTCCCGAACACTGAAGCTTTCTTT
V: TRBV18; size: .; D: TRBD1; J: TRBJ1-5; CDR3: CASSPGQGISNQPQHF; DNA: TGTGCCAGCTCACCGGGACAGGGCATAAGCAATCAGCCCCAGCATTTT
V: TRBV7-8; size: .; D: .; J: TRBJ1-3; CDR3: CASSAGGIGNTIYF; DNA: TGTGCCAGCAGCGCCGGAGGGATCGGAAACACCATATATTTT
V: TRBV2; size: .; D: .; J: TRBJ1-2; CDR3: CASRAQGSDTF; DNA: TGTGCCAGCAGGGCACAGGGTTCTGACACCTTC
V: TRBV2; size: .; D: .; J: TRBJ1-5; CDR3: CASRWTGTQPQHF; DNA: TGTGCCAGCAGGTGGACGGGAACTCAGCCCCAGCATTTT
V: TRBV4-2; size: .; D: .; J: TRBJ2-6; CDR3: CASSQEEAGVGTGANVLTF; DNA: TGTGCCAGCAGCCAAGAGGAGGCAGGGGTGGGAACTGGGGCCAACGTCCTGACTTTC
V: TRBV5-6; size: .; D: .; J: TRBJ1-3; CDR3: CASSPGVSSGNTIYF; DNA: TGTGCCAGCAGCCCGGGAGTTAGCTCTGGAAACACCATATATTTT
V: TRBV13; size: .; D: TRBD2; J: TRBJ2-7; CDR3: CASSLRTSGDEQYF; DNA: TGTGCCAGCAGCTTAAGGACTAGCGGGGACGAGCAGTACTTC
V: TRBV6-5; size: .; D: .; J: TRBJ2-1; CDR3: CASSQFRGNEQFF; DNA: TGTGCCAGCAGTCAATTCAGAGGGAATGAGCAGTTCTTC
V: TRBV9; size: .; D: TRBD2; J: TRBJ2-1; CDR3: CASSASREAGGRNEQFF; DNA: TGTGCCAGCAGCGCCTCTCGGGAAGCGGGGGGGCGGAATGAGCAGTTCTTC
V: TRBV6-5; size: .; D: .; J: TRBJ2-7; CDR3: CASSAGTSGPYEQYF; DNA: TGTGCCAGCAGCGCCGGGACATCGGGGCCCTACGAGCAGTACTTC
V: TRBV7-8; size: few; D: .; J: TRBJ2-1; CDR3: CASSLLRGIIYNEQFF; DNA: TGTGCCAGCAGCTTATTAAGGGGGATCATCTACAATGAGCAGTTCTTC
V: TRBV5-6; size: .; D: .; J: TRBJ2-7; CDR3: CASSLVGLLAYEQYF; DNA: TGTGCCAGCAGCTTGGTGGGACTCCTAGCCTACGAGCAGTACTTC
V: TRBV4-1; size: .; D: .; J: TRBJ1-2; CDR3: CASSQEEADGSYGYTF; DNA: TGCGCCAGCAGCCAAGAAGAAGCGGACGGTAGCTATGGCTACACCTTC
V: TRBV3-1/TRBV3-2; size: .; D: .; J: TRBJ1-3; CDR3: CASRGRGLGGNTIYF; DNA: TGTGCCAGCAGGGGTAGAGGGCTGGGTGGAAACACCATATATTTT
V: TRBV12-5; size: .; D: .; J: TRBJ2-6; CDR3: CASGLHTGLDSGANVLTF; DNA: TGTGCTAGTGGTTTGCACACAGGGTTGGACTCTGGGGCCAACGTCCTGACTTTC
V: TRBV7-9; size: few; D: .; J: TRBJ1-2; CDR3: CASSTPGQGSGYTF; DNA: TGTGCCAGCAGCACCCCCGGCCAGGGAAGTGGCTACACCTTC
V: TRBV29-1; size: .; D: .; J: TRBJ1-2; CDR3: CSVEDESGIDYGYTF; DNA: TGCAGCGTTGAAGATGAGTCAGGGATAGACTATGGCTACACCTTC
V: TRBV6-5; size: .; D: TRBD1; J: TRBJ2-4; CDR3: CASAQGTGKNIQYF; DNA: TGTGCCTCAGCACAGGGGACAGGAAAAAACATTCAGTACTTC
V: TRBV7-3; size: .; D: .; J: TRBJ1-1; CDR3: CASSLGGRTEAFF; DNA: TGTGCCAGCAGCTTAGGAGGCAGGACTGAAGCTTTCTTT
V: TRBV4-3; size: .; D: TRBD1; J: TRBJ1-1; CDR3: CASSQGTGGINTEAFF; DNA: TGCGCCAGCAGCCAAGGGACAGGGGGGATAAACACTGAAGCTTTCTTT
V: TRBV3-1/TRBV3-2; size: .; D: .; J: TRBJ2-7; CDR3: CASSQSHEQYF; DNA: TGTGCCAGCAGCCAAAGCCACGAGCAGTACTTC
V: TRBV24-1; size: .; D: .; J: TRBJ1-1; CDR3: CATSGPRENTEAFF; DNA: TGTGCCACCAGTGGCCCCAGGGAGAACACTGAAGCTTTCTTT
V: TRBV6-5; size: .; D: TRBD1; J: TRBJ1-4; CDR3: CASSRAGGYEKLFF; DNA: TGTGCCAGCAGTCGGGCAGGGGGCTATGAAAAACTGTTTTTT
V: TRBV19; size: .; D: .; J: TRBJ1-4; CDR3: CASSISRGTNEKLFF; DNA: TGTGCCAGTAGTATATCCCGGGGAACTAATGAAAAACTGTTTTTT
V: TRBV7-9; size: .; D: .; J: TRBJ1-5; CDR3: CASTTDSNQPQHF; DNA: TGTGCCAGCACCACAGATAGCAATCAGCCCCAGCATTTT
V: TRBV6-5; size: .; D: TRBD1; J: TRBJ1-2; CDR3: CASSSLGQVSVGGYTF; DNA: TGTGCCAGCAGTTCACTGGGACAGGTTTCTGTAGGAGGCTACACCTTC
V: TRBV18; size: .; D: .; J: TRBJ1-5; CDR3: CASSPGGGQPQHF; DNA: TGTGCCAGCTCACCTGGGGGAGGTCAGCCCCAGCATTTT
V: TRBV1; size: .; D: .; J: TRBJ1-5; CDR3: CTSSQGRGGHSNQPQHF; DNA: TGCACCAGCAGCCAAGGCAGGGGTGGACATAGCAATCAGCCCCAGCATTTT
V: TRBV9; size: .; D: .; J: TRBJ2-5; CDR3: CASSVGLAGTQYF; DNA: TGTGCCAGCAGCGTAGGTCTAGCTGGGACCCAGTACTTC
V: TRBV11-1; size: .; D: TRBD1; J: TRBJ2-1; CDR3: CASRKTGGVVNEQFF; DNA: TGTGCCAGCAGAAAGACAGGGGGAGTAGTTAATGAGCAGTTCTTC
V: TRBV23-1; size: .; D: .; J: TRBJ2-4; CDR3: CASVNRAGEAKNIQYF; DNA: TGCGCCAGCGTTAATCGGGCAGGGGAGGCCAAAAACATTCAGTACTTC
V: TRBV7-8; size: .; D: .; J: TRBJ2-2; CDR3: CASSRGRNTGELFF; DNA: TGTGCCAGCAGCCGAGGGAGAAACACCGGGGAGCTGTTTTTT
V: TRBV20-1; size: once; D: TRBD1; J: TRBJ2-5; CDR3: CSASQGVETQYF; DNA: TGCAGTGCTAGTCAGGGGGTAGAGACCCAGTACTTC
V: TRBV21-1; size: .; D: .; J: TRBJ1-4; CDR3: CASSKDGTTNEKLFF; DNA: TGTGCCAGCAGCAAAGATGGCACAACTAATGAAAAACTGTTTTTT
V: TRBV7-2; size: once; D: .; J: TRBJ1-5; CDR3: CASSGDSNQPQHF; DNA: TGTGCCAGCAGCGGAGACAGCAATCAGCCCCAGCATTTT
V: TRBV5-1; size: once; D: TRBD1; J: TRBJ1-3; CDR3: CASSFGLLTGASSGNTIYF; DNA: TGCGCCAGCAGCTTTGGGCTACTCACAGGGGCAAGCTCTGGAAACACCATATATTTT
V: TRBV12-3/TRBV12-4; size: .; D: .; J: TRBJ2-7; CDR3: CASSFRRYEQYF; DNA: TGTGCCAGCAGTTTCCGGCGGTACGAGCAGTACTTC
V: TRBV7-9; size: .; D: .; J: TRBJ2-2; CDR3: CASSLVAGGGELFF; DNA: TGTGCCAGCAGCTTAGTCGCCGGAGGCGGGGAGCTGTTTTTT
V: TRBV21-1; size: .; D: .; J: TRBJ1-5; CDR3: CASSNRTGTCQPQHF; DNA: TGTGCCAGCAGCAACAGGACAGGGACGTGTCAGCCCCAGCATTTT
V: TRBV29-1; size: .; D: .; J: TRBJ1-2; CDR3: CSVDPDWKFYGYTF; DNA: TGCAGCGTTGATCCGGACTGGAAGTTCTATGGCTACACCTTC
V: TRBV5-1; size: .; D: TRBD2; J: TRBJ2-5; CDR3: CASSSTGGGAETQYF; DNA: TGCGCCAGCAGCTCAACCGGCGGGGGGGCCGAGACCCAGTACTTC
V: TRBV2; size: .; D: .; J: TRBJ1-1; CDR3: CASSGVNRRTEAFF; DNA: TGTGCCAGCAGTGGTGTTAACAGGAGAACTGAAGCTTTCTTT